This T cell receptor beta chain stems from a study of blood T cells in healthy people across ages. There are many counts of this clonotype. Its antigen is undetermined. Next came a second PCR, run for roughly 7 to 12 cycles, which used a sample-barcoded 5' primer along with a J-beta primer mix. MiXCR, applied by TCRdb to the 5' RACE reads, yields one record per CDR3 protein. The sample lists approximately 700,000 distinct CDR3 sequences; about 34% were seen once. Regarding the study as a whole: Estimates based on one million T cells were treated as lower bounds. Strong correlation was found linking TCR beta diversity to naive T cell percentage.

Germline-derived CDR1 and CDR2 are MNHEY and SMNVEV (reference sequence). The CDR3 extends over 15 amino acids. V lost 2 bases to trimming and J lost 0 bases, with 10 bases between them. J is TRBJ1-1 and V is TRBV27, with a possible D match to TRBD1 (6 bases). The sequence was collected from an elderly woman in good health. Specimen: blood. The CDR3 DNA follows: TGTGCCAGCAGTTTAGGGGGGCTGGTGAACACTGAAGCTTTCTTT. Its translation is CASSLGGLVNTEAFF.